This T cell receptor (beta chain) was captured in a study of T cells in women clearing cervical HPV infection. TCR beta CDR3 amplified by multiplex PCR from roughly 1,100 ng genomic DNA. This table comes from immunoSEQ multiplex PCR, and its TCRdb copy is limited to in-frame clones, with some not included. Its clone listing holds about 39,000 clones. As for this clone: Read sequence stops 3 residues before the CDR3 end, and the germline J gene provides the missing end.

Germline lookup yields CDR1 LGHNT and CDR2 FRNRAP. The CDR3 consists of 17 residues. V was clipped by 1 base and J by 3 bases, with 18 bases between them. The chain joins TRBV12-5 to TRBJ1-1, with D maybe TRBD1 (5 bases). The sequencing input was blood buffy coat. This receptor was obtained from a woman aged 18 to 75 with a cervical HPV16 infection that either progressed to CIN3+ or cleared (not recorded which). Partial CDR3 DNA: TGTGCTAGTGGTTTGGCCCCAAAGTCGGGGGTCGACACTGAA. Residues: CASGLAPKSGVDTE. The complete CDR3 sequence is CASGLAPKSGVDTEAFF.